These 17 T cell receptor beta chains were all obtained from the same sample, sequenced in a study of cytomegalovirus exposure and HLA in healthy donors. It was with 60 Vbeta and 13 Jbeta primers that the PCR ran. The method was immunoSEQ multiplex PCR; TCRdb's version includes in-frame clones alone and lacks a portion of them. The sample comprises around 65,000 clones, around 80% of which are singletons, and approximately 4.2% rests with the top ten. The sample was PBMCs. Receptors originate from a woman aged 30 to 39 in good health and CMV-seronegative.

The chain uses TRBV6-6 and TRBJ1-1, with D unclear. Looked up from germline, CDR1 is MNHNY and CDR2 is SVGAGI (reference sequence). The CDR3 consists of 14 residues. The V and J ends lost 6 bases and 5 bases respectively, with 16 bases between them. As DNA, the CDR3 is TGTGCCAGCAGGTCCGAGAGGGTATGGACTGAAGCTTTCTTT. Amino acids: CASRSERVWTEAFF.

The rearrangement links TRBV27 to TRBJ2-7, with 9 bases fitting TRBD1. Germline V CDR1 and CDR2: MNHEY, SMNVEV (reference sequence). V gave up 7 bases and J gave up 3 bases; unmatched junction bases: 25. The CDR3 consists of 20 residues. This chain's CDR3 is CASTPPPGQGPRGRFYEQYF. The CDR3 DNA sequence: TGTGCCAGCACCCCACCCCCGGGACAGGGTCCCCGGGGGCGATTCTACGAGCAGTACTTC.

CDR3 DNA sequence: TGTGCCAGCAGCCCTAGGGTGTCGGGGTCATTCAATGAAAAACTGTTTTTT. Its translation is CASSPRVSGSFNEKLFF. The J gene is TRBJ1-4, the V gene TRBV7-9; D not resolved. The CDR3 is 17 residues long. Trimming left V 5 bases short and J 5 bases short, with 21 bases between. Germline CDR1 and CDR2: SEHNR and FQNEAQ (reference sequence).

This clone was found a few times. J is TRBJ1-2 and V is TRBV6-1; 7 positions agree with TRBD1. V lost 4 bases, J lost 3 bases, and 5 bases stayed unmatched. Germline lookup yields CDR1 MNHNS and CDR2 SASEGT. This CDR3 is built from 14 residues. The CDR3 loop is CASSVQGTDYGYTF. Written as DNA, the CDR3 is TGTGCCAGCAGTGTTCAAGGGACAGACTATGGCTACACCTTC.

The chain carries TRBV30 and TRBJ2-1; TRBD1 is a possible D gene (6 bases). CDR3 length: 11 residues. CDR1 GTSNPN and CDR2 SVGIG come from the germline V gene (reference sequence). Trimming pared 3 bases from V and 9 bases from J, leaving 9 bases between. DNA for the CDR3: TGTGCCTGGAGCCTAGGGGGTGAGCAGTTCTTC. It codes for CAWSLGGEQFF.

The chain couples TRBV5-1 to TRBJ1-2; TRBD1 matches at 10 bases. The V segment lost 0 bases and the J segment 6 bases; nucleotides outside the gene matches: 5. CDR3 length: 15 residues. In germline, CDR1 is SGHRS, CDR2 YFSETQ. This chain's CDR3 is CASSLGDRGADGYTF. The CDR3 nucleotides read TGCGCCAGCAGCTTGGGGGACAGGGGAGCCGATGGCTACACCTTC.

This rearrangement joins TRBV9 to TRBJ1-1, with 7 bases matching TRBD1. Germline assignment: CDR1 SGDLS and CDR2 YYNGEE. There are 14 residues in the CDR3. The trim removed 4 bases at V and 0 bases at J, leaving 3 bases unmatched. CDR3 sequence (DNA): TGTGCCAGCAGCAGACAGGGTCTGAACACTGAAGCTTTCTTT. This gives the protein CASSRQGLNTEAFF. The full variable domain, completed using reference TRBV9 and TRBJ1-1, is DSGVTQTPKHLITATGQRVTLRCSPRSGDLSVYWYQQSLDQGLQFLIQYYNGEERAKGNILERFSAQQFPDLHSELNLSSLELGDSALYFCASSRQGLNTEAFFGQGTRLTVV.

The genes are TRBV5-4 and TRBJ2-5; 12 bases are shared with TRBD2. The germline CDR1 and CDR2 sequences are SGHNT and YYREEE (reference sequence). The CDR3 is 16 amino acids. Trimming took 2 bases from V and 1 from J; bases not matched to a gene: 3. The CDR3 DNA reads TGTGCCAGCAGCTTTGCTAGCGGGAGGGCCCAAGAGACCCAGTACTTC. It specifies CASSFASGRAQETQYF.

This clone was detected once. This chain connects TRBV7-6 to TRBJ1-1; TRBD1 matches 7 bases. In germline, CDR1 is SGHVS, CDR2 FNYEAQ. V was pared by 0 bases and J by 2 bases, with 9 bases of the junction left unmatched. This CDR3 spans 17 amino acids. This CDR3 is CASSLAFGQGDNTEAFF. DNA of the CDR3: TGTGCCAGCAGCTTAGCTTTTGGGCAGGGGGACAACACTGAAGCTTTCTTT.

The chain joins TRBV30 to TRBJ1-5; D may be TRBD1 (5 bases). This CDR3 has 12 amino acids. Germline loops: CDR1 GTSNPN, CDR2 SVGIG (reference sequence). The ends were cut back, 3 bases at V and 16 bases at J, with 19 bases in the middle. CDR3 in amino acids: CAWSPSGGSAHF. The DNA of the CDR3 is TGTGCCTGGAGCCCTTCGGGGGGGTCCGCTCATTTT. The full variable domain, its missing parts supplied by reference TRBV30 and TRBJ1-5, is SQTIHQWPATLVQPVGSPLSLECTVEGTSNPNLYWYRQAAGRGLQLLFYSVGIGQISSEVPQNLSASRPQDRQFILSSKKLLLSDSGFYLCAWSPSGGSAHFGDGTRLSIL.

This chain joins TRBV29-1 and TRBJ1-2; possibly TRBD1 for D (6 bases). Between the trimmed V and J ends, which lost 2 bases and 0 bases, there was a span of 13 bases. The CDR3 sequence is 15 residues long. Germline CDR1 and CDR2: SQVTM and ANQGSEA. In DNA form, the CDR3 reads TGCAGCGTTGAATTCCCGGACAGCACTAACTATGGCTACACCTTC. Its translation is CSVEFPDSTNYGYTF.

A word on this clone: Additional DNA sequences in this sample encode the identical CDR3. The chain links TRBV30 to TRBJ1-2; a possible D gene is TRBD1 (5 bases). Germline CDR1 GTSNPN, CDR2 SVGIG (reference sequence). Trimming stripped 0 bases from V and 7 bases from J, with 6 bases between. The CDR3 has 11 residues. The CDR3 nucleotides are TGTGCCTGGAGTGTCGGGGGTGGCTACACCTTC. This codes for CAWSVGGGYTF.

The chain is built from TRBV9 and TRBJ2-2, with no clear D. CDR1 and CDR2 (germline): SGDLS, YYNGEE. The CDR3 loop spans 14 amino acids. V dropped 3 bases and J dropped 1 base, with 7 bases sitting between them. In DNA form, the CDR3 reads TGTGCCAGCAGCGCCCGACTGAACACCGGGGAGCTGTTTTTT. Protein product: CASSARLNTGELFF.

The gene calls are TRBV29-1 and TRBJ2-2; TRBD1 matches at 7 bases. From germline, CDR1 is SQVTM and CDR2 ANQGSEA. The length of the CDR3 is 17 residues. CDR3 sequence: CTVLGAGGGLNTGELFF. CDR3 nucleotide sequence: TGCACAGTTCTGGGGGCAGGGGGTGGCCTCAATACCGGGGAGCTGTTTTTT.

The V gene is TRBV28, the J gene TRBJ2-7, with TRBD1 identical over 9 bases. The germline CDR1 and CDR2 sequences are MDHEN and SYDVKM. This CDR3 contains 15 residues. The ends lost 5 bases at V and 3 bases at J; junction bases unmatched: 8. The CDR3 loop reads CASSIPGTGYYEQYF. The CDR3 nucleotides read TGTGCCAGCAGTATCCCCGGGACAGGGTACTACGAGCAGTACTTC.

This clone showed up many times. This rearrangement joins TRBV7-6 to TRBJ1-2, with 8 bases matching TRBD1. The CDR3 covers 19 residues. Trimming at V came to 3 bases and at J to 2 bases, leaving 17 bases not matched to a gene. Germline V gives CDR1 SGHVS, CDR2 FNYEAQ. The CDR3 loop is CASSFGSLGQGAENYGYTF. The CDR3 nucleotides read TGTGCCAGCAGCTTTGGTAGTTTGGGGCAGGGGGCGGAAAACTATGGCTACACCTTC.

Only a few counts were recorded for this clone. This chain joins TRBV30 and TRBJ2-1, with 8 bases that match TRBD2. V dropped 4 bases and J dropped 6; count of bases not matched to a gene: 11. This CDR3 region has 15 residues. The germline V gene has CDR1 GTSNPN and CDR2 SVGIG (reference sequence). The CDR3 sequence is CAWNWAAGEGNEQFF. As DNA, the CDR3 is TGTGCCTGGAACTGGGCAGCGGGGGAGGGCAATGAGCAGTTCTTC.